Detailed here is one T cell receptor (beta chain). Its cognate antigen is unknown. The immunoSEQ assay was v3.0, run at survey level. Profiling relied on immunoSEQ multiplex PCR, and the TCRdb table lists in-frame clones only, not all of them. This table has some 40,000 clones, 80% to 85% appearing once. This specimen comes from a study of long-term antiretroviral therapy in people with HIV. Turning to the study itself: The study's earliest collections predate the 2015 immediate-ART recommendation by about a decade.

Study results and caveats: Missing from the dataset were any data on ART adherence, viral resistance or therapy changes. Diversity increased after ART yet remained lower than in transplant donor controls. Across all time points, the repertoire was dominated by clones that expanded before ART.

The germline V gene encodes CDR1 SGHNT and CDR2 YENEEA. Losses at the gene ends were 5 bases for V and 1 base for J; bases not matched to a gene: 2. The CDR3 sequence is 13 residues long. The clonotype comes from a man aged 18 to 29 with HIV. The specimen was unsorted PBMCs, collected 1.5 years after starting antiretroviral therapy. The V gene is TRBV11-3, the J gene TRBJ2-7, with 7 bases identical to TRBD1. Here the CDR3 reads CASSPGGSYEQYF. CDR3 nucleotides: TGTGCCAGCAGCCCAGGGGGTTCCTACGAGCAGTACTTC.